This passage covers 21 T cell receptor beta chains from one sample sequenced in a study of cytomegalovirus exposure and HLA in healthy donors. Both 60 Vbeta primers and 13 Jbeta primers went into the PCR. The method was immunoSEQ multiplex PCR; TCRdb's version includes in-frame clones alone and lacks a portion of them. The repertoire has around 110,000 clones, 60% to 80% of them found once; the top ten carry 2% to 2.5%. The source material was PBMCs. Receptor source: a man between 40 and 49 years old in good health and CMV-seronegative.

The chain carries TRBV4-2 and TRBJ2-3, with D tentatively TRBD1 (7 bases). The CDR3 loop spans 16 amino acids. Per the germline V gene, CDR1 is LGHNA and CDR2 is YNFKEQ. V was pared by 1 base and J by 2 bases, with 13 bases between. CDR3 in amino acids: CASSQGGRGATDTQYF. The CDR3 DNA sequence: TGTGCCAGCAGCCAAGGGGGCAGGGGGGCCACAGATACGCAGTATTTT.

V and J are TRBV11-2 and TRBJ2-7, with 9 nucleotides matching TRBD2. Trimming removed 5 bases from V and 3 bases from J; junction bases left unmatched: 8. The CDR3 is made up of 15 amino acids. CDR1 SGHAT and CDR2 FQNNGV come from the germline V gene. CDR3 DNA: TGTGCCAGCAGCCCCCAAGGAGCGGGGGGCTACGAGCAGTACTTC. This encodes CASSPQGAGGYEQYF.

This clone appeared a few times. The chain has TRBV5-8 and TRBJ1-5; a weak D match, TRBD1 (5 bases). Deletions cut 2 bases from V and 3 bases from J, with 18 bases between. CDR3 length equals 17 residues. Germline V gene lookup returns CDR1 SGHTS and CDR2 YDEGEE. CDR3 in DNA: TGTGCCAGCAGCTTAACGATGGGGGGAACCTCCAATCAGCCCCAGCATTTT. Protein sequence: CASSLTMGGTSNQPQHF.

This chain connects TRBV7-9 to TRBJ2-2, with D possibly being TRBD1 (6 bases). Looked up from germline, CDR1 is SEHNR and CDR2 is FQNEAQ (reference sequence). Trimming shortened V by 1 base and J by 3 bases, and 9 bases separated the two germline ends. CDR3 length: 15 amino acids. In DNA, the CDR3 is TGTGCCAGCAGCTTAGTGGGGGCGGACACCGGGGAGCTGTTTTTT. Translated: CASSLVGADTGELFF.

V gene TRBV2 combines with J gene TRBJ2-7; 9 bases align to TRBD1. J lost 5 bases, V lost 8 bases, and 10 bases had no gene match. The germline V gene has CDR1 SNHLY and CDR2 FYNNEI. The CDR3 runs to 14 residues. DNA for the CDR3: TGTGCCAGCCGACCGGGACAGGGAGCTCACGAGCAGTACTTC. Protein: CASRPGQGAHEQYF. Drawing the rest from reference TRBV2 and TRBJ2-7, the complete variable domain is EPEVTQTPSHQVTQMGQEVILRCVPISNHLYFYWYRQILGQKVEFLVSFYNNEISEKSEIFDDQFSVERPDGSNFTLKIRSTKLEDSAMYFCASRPGQGAHEQYFGPGTRLTVT.

CDR3: CASSFASQVTF. CDR3 DNA: TGTGCCAGCAGCTTTGCATCACAGGTCACCTTC. The chain recombines TRBV7-9 with TRBJ1-2; possible D gene TRBD1, 5 bases. This CDR3 spans 11 amino acids. CDR1 SEHNR and CDR2 FQNEAQ come from the germline V gene (reference sequence). Trimming took off 3 bases at V and 13 bases at J, with 12 bases between the two ends.

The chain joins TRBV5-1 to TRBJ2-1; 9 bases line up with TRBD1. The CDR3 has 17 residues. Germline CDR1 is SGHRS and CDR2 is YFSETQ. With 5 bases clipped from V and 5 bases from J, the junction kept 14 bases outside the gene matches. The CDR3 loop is CASSYWTGALRDNEQFF. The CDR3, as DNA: TGCGCCAGCAGTTACTGGACAGGGGCGTTGAGGGACAATGAGCAGTTCTTC.

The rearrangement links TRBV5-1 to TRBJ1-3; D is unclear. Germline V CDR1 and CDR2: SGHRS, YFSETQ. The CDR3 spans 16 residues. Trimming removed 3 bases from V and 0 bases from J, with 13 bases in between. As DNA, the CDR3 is TGCGCCAGCAGCTCTACCGCAAGCCGCTCTGGAAACACCATATATTTT. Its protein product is CASSSTASRSGNTIYF.

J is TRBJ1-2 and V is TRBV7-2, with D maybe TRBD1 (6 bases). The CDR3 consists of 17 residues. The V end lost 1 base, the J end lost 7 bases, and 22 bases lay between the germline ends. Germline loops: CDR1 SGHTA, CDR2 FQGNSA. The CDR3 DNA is TGTGCCAGCAGCTTAGACTCCGAGCTGGACAGCTCGGGTGGCTACACCTTC. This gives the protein CASSLDSELDSSGGYTF.

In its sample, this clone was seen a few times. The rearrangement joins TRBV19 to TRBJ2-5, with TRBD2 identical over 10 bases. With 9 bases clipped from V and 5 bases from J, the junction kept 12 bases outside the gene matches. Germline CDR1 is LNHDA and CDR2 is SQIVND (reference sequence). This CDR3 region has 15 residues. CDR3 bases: TGTGCCAGCGCGGACAGCGGGGGGGCCAGGGAGACCCAGTACTTC. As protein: CASADSGGARETQYF.

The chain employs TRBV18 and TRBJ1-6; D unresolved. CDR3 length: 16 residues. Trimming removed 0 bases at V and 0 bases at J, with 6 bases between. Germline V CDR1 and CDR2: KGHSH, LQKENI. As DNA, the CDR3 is TGTGCCAGCTCACCACCAGTGAGCTCCTATAATTCACCCCTCCACTTT. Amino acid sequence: CASSPPVSSYNSPLHF.

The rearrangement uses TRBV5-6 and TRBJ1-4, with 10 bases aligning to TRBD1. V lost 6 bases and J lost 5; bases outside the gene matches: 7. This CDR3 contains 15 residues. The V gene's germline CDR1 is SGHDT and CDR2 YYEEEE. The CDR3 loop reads CASINPGQGNEKLFF. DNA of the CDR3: TGTGCCAGCATCAACCCGGGACAGGGGAATGAAAAACTGTTTTTT.

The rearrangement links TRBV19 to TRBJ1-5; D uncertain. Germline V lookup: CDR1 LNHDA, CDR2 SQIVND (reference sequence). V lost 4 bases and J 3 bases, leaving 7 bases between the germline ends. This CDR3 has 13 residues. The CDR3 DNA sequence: TGTGCCAGTAGTAACCGGGACAATCAGCCCCAGCATTTT. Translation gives CASSNRDNQPQHF.

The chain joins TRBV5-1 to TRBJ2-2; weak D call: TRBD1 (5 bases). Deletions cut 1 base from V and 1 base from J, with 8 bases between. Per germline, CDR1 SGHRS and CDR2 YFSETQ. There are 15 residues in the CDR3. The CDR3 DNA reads TGCGCCAGCAGCTTGTTTCAGGGGAACACCGGGGAGCTGTTTTTT. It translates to CASSLFQGNTGELFF.

CDR3 sequence (DNA): TGTGCCAGCAGTGATCGGGGGTATGGCTACACCTTC. It yields the protein CASSDRGYGYTF. The rearrangement links TRBV6-5 to TRBJ1-2, with D tentatively TRBD1 (5 bases). V shed 5 bases and J shed 5 bases, with 9 bases lying between them. The germline gives CDR1 MNHEY, CDR2 SVGAGI. This CDR3 is 12 amino acids long.

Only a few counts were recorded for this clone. CDR3 protein: CASSLDREKLFF. CDR3 nucleotides: TGCGCCAGCAGCTTAGATCGGGAAAAACTGTTTTTT. The chain has TRBV5-1 and TRBJ1-4; D unresolved. Germline assignment: CDR1 SGHRS and CDR2 YFSETQ. The V and J ends lost 2 bases and 8 bases respectively, with 7 bases between them. This CDR3 has 12 amino acids.

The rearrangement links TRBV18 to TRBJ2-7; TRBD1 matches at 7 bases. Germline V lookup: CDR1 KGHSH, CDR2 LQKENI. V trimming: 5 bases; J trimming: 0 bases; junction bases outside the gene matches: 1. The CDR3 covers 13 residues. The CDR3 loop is CASSTGVSYEQYF. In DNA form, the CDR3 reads TGTGCCAGCTCAACAGGGGTCTCCTACGAGCAGTACTTC.

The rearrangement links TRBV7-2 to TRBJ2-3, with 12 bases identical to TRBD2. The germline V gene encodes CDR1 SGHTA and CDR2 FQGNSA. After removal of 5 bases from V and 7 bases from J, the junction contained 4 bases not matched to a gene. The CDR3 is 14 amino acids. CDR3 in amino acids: CASSELAGGHTQYF. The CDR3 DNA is TGTGCCAGCAGCGAACTAGCGGGGGGACATACGCAGTATTTT.

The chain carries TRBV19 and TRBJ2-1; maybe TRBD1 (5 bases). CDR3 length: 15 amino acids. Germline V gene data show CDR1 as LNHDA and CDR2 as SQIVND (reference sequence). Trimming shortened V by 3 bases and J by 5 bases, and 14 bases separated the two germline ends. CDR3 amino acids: CASSIGQGFNNEQFF. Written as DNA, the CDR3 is TGTGCCAGTAGTATTGGTCAGGGTTTTAACAATGAGCAGTTCTTC.

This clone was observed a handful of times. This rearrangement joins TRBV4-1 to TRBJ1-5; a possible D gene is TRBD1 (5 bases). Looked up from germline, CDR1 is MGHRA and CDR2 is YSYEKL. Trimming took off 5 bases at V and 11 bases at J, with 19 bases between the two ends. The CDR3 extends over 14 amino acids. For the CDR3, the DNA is TGCGCCAGCAGCTTAAAGGAAGGGGTAAGGACCCAGCATTTT. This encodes CASSLKEGVRTQHF.

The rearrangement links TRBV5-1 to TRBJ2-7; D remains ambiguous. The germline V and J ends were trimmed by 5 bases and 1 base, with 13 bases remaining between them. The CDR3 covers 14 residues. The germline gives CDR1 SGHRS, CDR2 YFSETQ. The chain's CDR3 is CASRSIPTSYEQYF. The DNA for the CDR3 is TGCGCCAGCAGGTCGATACCTACTTCCTACGAGCAGTACTTC. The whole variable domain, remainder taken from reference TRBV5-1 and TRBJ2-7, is KAGVTQTPRYLIKTRGQQVTLSCSPISGHRSVSWYQQTPGQGLQFLFEYFSETQRNKGNFPGRFSGRQFSNSRSEMNVSTLELGDSALYLCASRSIPTSYEQYFGPGTRLTVT.